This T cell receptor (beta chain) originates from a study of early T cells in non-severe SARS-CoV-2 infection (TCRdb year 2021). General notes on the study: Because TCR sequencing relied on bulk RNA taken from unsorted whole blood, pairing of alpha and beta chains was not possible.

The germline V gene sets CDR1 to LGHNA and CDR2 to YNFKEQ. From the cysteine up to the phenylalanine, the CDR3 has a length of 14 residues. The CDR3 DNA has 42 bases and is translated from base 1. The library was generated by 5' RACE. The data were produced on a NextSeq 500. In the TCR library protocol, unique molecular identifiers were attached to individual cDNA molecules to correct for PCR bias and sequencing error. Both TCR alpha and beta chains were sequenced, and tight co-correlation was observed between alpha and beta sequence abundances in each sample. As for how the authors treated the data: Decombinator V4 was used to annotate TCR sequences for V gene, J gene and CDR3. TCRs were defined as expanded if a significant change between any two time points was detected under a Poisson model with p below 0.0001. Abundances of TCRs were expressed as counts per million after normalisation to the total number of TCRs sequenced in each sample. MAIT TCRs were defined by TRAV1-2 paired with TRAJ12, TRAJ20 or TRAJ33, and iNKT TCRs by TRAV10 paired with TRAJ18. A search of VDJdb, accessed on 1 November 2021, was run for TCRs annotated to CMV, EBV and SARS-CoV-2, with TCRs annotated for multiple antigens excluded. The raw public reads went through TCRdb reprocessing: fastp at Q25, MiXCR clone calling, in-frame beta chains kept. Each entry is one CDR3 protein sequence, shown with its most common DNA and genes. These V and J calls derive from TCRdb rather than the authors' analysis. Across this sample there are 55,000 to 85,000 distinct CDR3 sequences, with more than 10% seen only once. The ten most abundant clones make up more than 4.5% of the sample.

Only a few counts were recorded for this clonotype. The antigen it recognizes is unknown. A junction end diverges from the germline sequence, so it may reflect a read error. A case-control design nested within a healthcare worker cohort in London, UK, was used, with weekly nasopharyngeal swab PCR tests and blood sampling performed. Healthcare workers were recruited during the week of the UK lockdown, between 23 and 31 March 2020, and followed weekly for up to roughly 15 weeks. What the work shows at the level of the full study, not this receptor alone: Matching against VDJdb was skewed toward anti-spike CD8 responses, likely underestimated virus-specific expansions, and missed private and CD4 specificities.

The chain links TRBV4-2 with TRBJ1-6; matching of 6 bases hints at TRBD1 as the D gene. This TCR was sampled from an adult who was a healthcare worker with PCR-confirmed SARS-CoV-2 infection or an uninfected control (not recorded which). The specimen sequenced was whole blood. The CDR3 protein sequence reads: CASSQGQVHSSLHF. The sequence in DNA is TGTGCCAGCAGCCAAGGACAGGTCCATTCATCCCTCCACTTT.